Listed below are T cell receptor beta chains from one sample, sequenced in a study of radiation and T cells in renal cell carcinoma. The assay was immunoSEQ multiplex PCR, and TCRdb's table has in-frame clones only and misses some. The data contain some 16,000 clones, approximately 53% of them singletons. Sequenced material: tumor tissue, taken from a patient whose treatment was nephrectomy without radiotherapy. The receptors stem from a man aged 50-60 years with renal cell carcinoma. CDR3s include the opening cysteine and the closing phenylalanine or tryptophan. Each record gives: clone size, V gene, D gene, J gene, CDR3 protein, CDR3 DNA. D genes are given only for firm matches. Clone size is shown for a subset of rows, as once, few, many or a class of expanded clone.

abundance: .
v_gene: TRBV5-1
d_gene: .
j_gene: TRBJ1-3
CDR3aa: CASSLAGIAGNTIYF
CDR3nt: TGCGCCAGCAGCTTGGCTGGGATCGCTGGAAACACCATATATTTT

abundance: .
v_gene: TRBV2
d_gene: TRBD1
j_gene: TRBJ2-7
CDR3aa: CASRGAGTGLTYEQYF
CDR3nt: TGTGCCAGCAGGGGAGCCGGGACAGGGCTAACCTACGAGCAGTACTTC

abundance: many
v_gene: TRBV27
d_gene: .
j_gene: TRBJ1-4
CDR3aa: CASSLSVLEKLFF
CDR3nt: TGTGCCAGCAGTTTATCGGTTCTGGAAAAACTGTTTTTT

abundance: .
v_gene: TRBV28
d_gene: TRBD1
j_gene: TRBJ2-7
CDR3aa: CASSLLDRAPSYEQYF
CDR3nt: TGTGCCAGCAGTTTACTAGACAGGGCCCCCTCCTACGAGCAGTACTTC

abundance: .
v_gene: TRBV5-1
d_gene: TRBD2
j_gene: TRBJ2-1
CDR3aa: CASSSQGSGRNEQFF
CDR3nt: TGCGCCAGCAGCTCCCAGGGGAGCGGGAGGAATGAGCAGTTCTTC

abundance: .
v_gene: TRBV19
d_gene: TRBD2
j_gene: TRBJ2-1
CDR3aa: CASSSTSGSFDEQFF
CDR3nt: TGTGCCAGTAGCTCGACTAGCGGGAGTTTCGATGAGCAGTTCTTC

abundance: .
v_gene: TRBV29-1
d_gene: TRBD2
j_gene: TRBJ2-1
CDR3aa: CSVEEALAGVVGEQFF
CDR3nt: TGCAGCGTTGAAGAGGCTCTAGCGGGAGTAGTCGGTGAGCAGTTCTTC

abundance: .
v_gene: TRBV5-5
d_gene: TRBD1
j_gene: TRBJ1-2
CDR3aa: CASSQGNLQGAPSGYTF
CDR3nt: TGTGCCAGCAGCCAAGGTAACTTACAGGGGGCTCCTTCCGGCTACACCTTC

abundance: .
v_gene: TRBV18
d_gene: .
j_gene: TRBJ2-3
CDR3aa: CASSPRTDTTSTDTQYF
CDR3nt: TGTGCCAGCTCACCAAGGACGGATACCACTAGCACAGATACGCAGTATTTT

abundance: few
v_gene: TRBV11-3
d_gene: .
j_gene: TRBJ1-2
CDR3aa: CASSLDAGDNYGYTF
CDR3nt: TGTGCCAGCAGCTTAGATGCAGGGGATAACTATGGCTACACCTTC

abundance: .
v_gene: TRBV10-3
d_gene: TRBD1
j_gene: TRBJ1-5
CDR3aa: CASTHRRDRGSNQPQHF
CDR3nt: TGTGCCAGCACCCACCGCCGGGACAGGGGTAGCAATCAGCCCCAGCATTTT

abundance: .
v_gene: TRBV5-6
d_gene: .
j_gene: TRBJ2-7
CDR3aa: CASSPGTYEQYF
CDR3nt: TGTGCCAGCAGCCCTGGGACCTACGAGCAGTACTTC

abundance: .
v_gene: TRBV7-9
d_gene: .
j_gene: TRBJ1-4
CDR3aa: CASSLLKGATNEKLFF
CDR3nt: TGTGCCAGCAGCTTATTAAAGGGCGCAACTAATGAAAAACTGTTTTTT

abundance: .
v_gene: TRBV10-3
d_gene: TRBD2
j_gene: TRBJ2-3
CDR3aa: CAISALLSGREDPDTQYF
CDR3nt: TGTGCCATCAGTGCCCTCCTATCTGGGCGGGAGGACCCAGATACGCAGTATTTT

abundance: .
v_gene: TRBV6-5
d_gene: TRBD2
j_gene: TRBJ2-7
CDR3aa: CASSYGGTSVYEQYF
CDR3nt: TGTGCCAGCAGTTACGGAGGGACTAGCGTGTACGAGCAGTACTTC

abundance: .
v_gene: TRBV6-5
d_gene: .
j_gene: TRBJ1-2
CDR3aa: CASSRDRYGYTF
CDR3nt: TGTGCCAGCAGCCGTGACAGATATGGCTACACCTTC

abundance: .
v_gene: TRBV7-9
d_gene: TRBD1
j_gene: TRBJ1-4
CDR3aa: CASSSTGGSEKLFF
CDR3nt: TGTGCCAGCAGCTCCACAGGGGGCAGTGAAAAACTGTTTTTT

abundance: few
v_gene: TRBV6-5
d_gene: .
j_gene: TRBJ2-5
CDR3aa: CATGPSGKETQYF
CDR3nt: TGTGCCACCGGGCCGTCAGGGAAAGAGACCCAGTACTTC

abundance: .
v_gene: TRBV6-1
d_gene: .
j_gene: TRBJ2-5
CDR3aa: CASSEGTGGETQYF
CDR3nt: TGTGCCAGCAGTGAAGGCACAGGCGGGGAGACCCAGTACTTC

abundance: few
v_gene: TRBV5-4
d_gene: TRBD1
j_gene: TRBJ1-1
CDR3aa: CASSRGTENTEAFF
CDR3nt: TGTGCCAGCAGCAGGGGGACAGAGAACACTGAAGCTTTCTTT

abundance: .
v_gene: TRBV5-1
d_gene: .
j_gene: TRBJ2-2
CDR3aa: CASSLETNTGELFF
CDR3nt: TGCGCCAGCAGCTTGGAGACGAACACCGGGGAGCTGTTTTTT

abundance: .
v_gene: TRBV10-3
d_gene: TRBD2
j_gene: TRBJ2-1
CDR3aa: CAISDSGLAGGNNEQFF
CDR3nt: TGTGCCATCAGTGACTCGGGACTAGCGGGAGGGAACAATGAGCAGTTCTTC

abundance: .
v_gene: TRBV27
d_gene: .
j_gene: TRBJ1-5
CDR3aa: CASSPTLLNSNQPQHF
CDR3nt: TGTGCCAGCAGTCCGACCCTCCTGAATAGCAATCAGCCCCAGCATTTT

abundance: .
v_gene: TRBV13
d_gene: .
j_gene: TRBJ2-7
CDR3aa: CASSLYQYEQYF
CDR3nt: TGTGCCAGCAGCTTATATCAGTACGAGCAGTACTTC

abundance: once
v_gene: TRBV5-5
d_gene: TRBD1
j_gene: TRBJ1-4
CDR3aa: CASSSPGTGIEKLFF
CDR3nt: TGTGCCAGCAGCTCCCCTGGGACAGGGATCGAAAAACTGTTTTTT

abundance: .
v_gene: TRBV6-6
d_gene: .
j_gene: TRBJ2-5
CDR3aa: CATGPSGKETQYF
CDR3nt: TGTGCCACCGGGCCGTCAGGGAAAGAGACCCAGTACTTC

abundance: .
v_gene: TRBV7-2
d_gene: .
j_gene: TRBJ2-3
CDR3aa: CASSPSFPGNTQYF
CDR3nt: TGTGCCAGCAGCCCCTCCTTCCCGGGAAATACGCAGTATTTT

abundance: .
v_gene: TRBV9
d_gene: TRBD1
j_gene: TRBJ2-3
CDR3aa: CASSVKGAEDTQYF
CDR3nt: TGTGCCAGCAGCGTAAAGGGGGCCGAAGATACGCAGTATTTT

abundance: once
v_gene: TRBV7-2
d_gene: .
j_gene: TRBJ2-1
CDR3aa: CASSWIGTEQFF
CDR3nt: TGTGCCAGCAGCTGGATCGGGACTGAGCAGTTCTTC

abundance: once
v_gene: TRBV7-9
d_gene: .
j_gene: TRBJ1-1
CDR3aa: CASSFLSGLTEAFF
CDR3nt: TGTGCCAGCAGTTTTCTCTCGGGCCTCACTGAAGCTTTCTTT

abundance: .
v_gene: TRBV7-3
d_gene: .
j_gene: TRBJ1-6
CDR3aa: CASSSDVGSPLHF
CDR3nt: TGTGCCAGCAGCTCGGACGTTGGTTCACCCCTCCACTTT

abundance: few
v_gene: TRBV7-9
d_gene: TRBD1
j_gene: TRBJ1-2
CDR3aa: CASSRDRDRGYTF
CDR3nt: TGTGCCAGCAGCAGGGACAGGGATCGTGGCTACACCTTC

abundance: .
v_gene: TRBV5-4
d_gene: TRBD1
j_gene: TRBJ1-2
CDR3aa: CASSLPDRSRGYTF
CDR3nt: TGTGCCAGCAGCCTCCCGGACAGGTCGAGGGGCTACACCTTC

abundance: .
v_gene: TRBV7-3
d_gene: .
j_gene: TRBJ2-1
CDR3aa: CASSLFSDSSYNEQFF
CDR3nt: TGTGCCAGCAGCTTATTCTCGGACAGTTCCTACAATGAGCAGTTCTTC

abundance: .
v_gene: TRBV6-5
d_gene: .
j_gene: TRBJ1-5
CDR3aa: CASSLGPTYPQHF
CDR3nt: TGTGCCAGCAGCTTAGGCCCCACGTATCCCCAGCATTTT

abundance: once
v_gene: TRBV7-3
d_gene: TRBD2
j_gene: TRBJ2-1
CDR3aa: CASSLTPGGYNEQFF
CDR3nt: TGTGCCAGCAGCTTAACTCCGGGAGGGTACAATGAGCAGTTCTTC

abundance: few
v_gene: TRBV4-1
d_gene: .
j_gene: TRBJ2-7
CDR3aa: CASSQDRGGKRYEQYF
CDR3nt: TGCGCCAGCAGCCAAGATAGGGGGGGAAAAAGGTACGAGCAGTACTTC

abundance: .
v_gene: TRBV18
d_gene: TRBD2
j_gene: TRBJ2-1
CDR3aa: CASSPRRLAGVSNEQFF
CDR3nt: TGTGCCAGCTCACCACGGAGACTAGCGGGAGTAAGCAATGAGCAGTTCTTC

abundance: .
v_gene: TRBV5-1
d_gene: TRBD2
j_gene: TRBJ2-1
CDR3aa: CASSLVEAGVGNEQFF
CDR3nt: TGCGCCAGCAGCTTGGTTGAGGCGGGAGTAGGGAATGAGCAGTTCTTC

abundance: large
v_gene: TRBV5-1
d_gene: .
j_gene: TRBJ2-1
CDR3aa: CASSLVPGYNEQFF
CDR3nt: TGCGCCAGCAGCTTGGTTCCAGGGTACAATGAGCAGTTCTTC

abundance: once
v_gene: TRBV28
d_gene: .
j_gene: TRBJ1-6
CDR3aa: CASSLYPGDGYNSPLHF
CDR3nt: TGTGCCAGCAGTTTATATCCAGGGGATGGGTATAATTCACCCCTCCACTTT

abundance: .
v_gene: TRBV6-1
d_gene: .
j_gene: TRBJ2-6
CDR3aa: CASSEGDGANVLTF
CDR3nt: TGTGCCAGCAGTGAAGGGGATGGGGCCAACGTCCTGACTTTC

abundance: .
v_gene: TRBV7-9
d_gene: .
j_gene: TRBJ2-6
CDR3aa: CATDSGANVLTF
CDR3nt: TGTGCCACCGACTCTGGGGCCAACGTCCTGACTTTC

abundance: .
v_gene: TRBV6-6
d_gene: TRBD1
j_gene: TRBJ2-7
CDR3aa: CASGLGQGYEQYF
CDR3nt: TGTGCCAGCGGCCTGGGACAGGGCTACGAGCAGTACTTC

abundance: .
v_gene: TRBV7-9
d_gene: TRBD1
j_gene: TRBJ1-2
CDR3aa: CASSLGQGTNYGYTF
CDR3nt: TGTGCCAGCAGCTTAGGACAGGGGACTAACTATGGCTACACCTTC

abundance: .
v_gene: TRBV6-6
d_gene: .
j_gene: TRBJ1-1
CDR3aa: CASLSDVRNTEAFF
CDR3nt: TGTGCCAGCCTCTCCGACGTGCGGAACACTGAAGCTTTCTTT

abundance: .
v_gene: TRBV18
d_gene: .
j_gene: TRBJ2-7
CDR3aa: CASSPGGSYEQYF
CDR3nt: TGTGCCAGCTCACCAGGGGGATCCTACGAGCAGTACTTC

abundance: .
v_gene: TRBV27
d_gene: TRBD2
j_gene: TRBJ2-5
CDR3aa: CASSLGLAYQETQYF
CDR3nt: TGTGCCAGCAGTTTGGGACTAGCTTACCAAGAGACCCAGTACTTC

abundance: .
v_gene: TRBV27
d_gene: TRBD1
j_gene: TRBJ1-1
CDR3aa: CASSLLGQANTEAFF
CDR3nt: TGTGCCAGCAGTTTACTGGGACAGGCGAACACTGAAGCTTTCTTT

abundance: few
v_gene: TRBV6-5
d_gene: .
j_gene: TRBJ2-1
CDR3aa: CASSSGVDEQFF
CDR3nt: TGTGCCAGCAGTTCGGGTGTCGATGAGCAGTTCTTC

abundance: few
v_gene: TRBV7-6
d_gene: .
j_gene: TRBJ2-5
CDR3aa: CASSLASRETQYF
CDR3nt: TGTGCCAGCAGCTTAGCCTCGAGGGAGACCCAGTACTTC

abundance: .
v_gene: TRBV7-9
d_gene: TRBD1
j_gene: TRBJ2-7
CDR3aa: CASTGTGYEQYF
CDR3nt: TGTGCCAGCACCGGGACAGGGTACGAGCAGTACTTC

abundance: .
v_gene: TRBV6-5
d_gene: .
j_gene: TRBJ1-4
CDR3aa: CASSEVSNEKLFF
CDR3nt: TGTGCCAGCAGTGAAGTTTCTAATGAAAAACTGTTTTTT

abundance: .
v_gene: TRBV6-1
d_gene: TRBD1
j_gene: TRBJ2-1
CDR3aa: CASSARDRYNEQFF
CDR3nt: TGTGCCAGCAGTGCCAGGGACAGATACAATGAGCAGTTCTTC

abundance: .
v_gene: TRBV7-2
d_gene: .
j_gene: TRBJ1-2
CDR3aa: CASSLEIERNYGYTF
CDR3nt: TGTGCCAGCAGCTTAGAAATCGAACGGAACTATGGCTACACCTTC

abundance: medium-sized
v_gene: TRBV30
d_gene: .
j_gene: TRBJ2-1
CDR3aa: CASLYGGSYNEQFF
CDR3nt: TGTGCCTCCTTATACGGCGGCTCCTACAATGAGCAGTTCTTC

abundance: .
v_gene: TRBV4-3
d_gene: .
j_gene: TRBJ2-7
CDR3aa: CASSQDQSGPIYEQYF
CDR3nt: TGCGCCAGCAGCCAAGACCAGAGCGGCCCCATCTACGAGCAGTACTTC

abundance: .
v_gene: TRBV27
d_gene: .
j_gene: TRBJ2-3
CDR3aa: CASTLIGRASTDTQYF
CDR3nt: TGTGCCAGCACCCTGATCGGACGGGCTAGCACAGATACGCAGTATTTT

abundance: .
v_gene: TRBV6-6
d_gene: .
j_gene: TRBJ1-5
CDR3aa: CASSPMGGFQPQHF
CDR3nt: TGTGCCAGCAGTCCCATGGGGGGCTTTCAGCCCCAGCATTTT